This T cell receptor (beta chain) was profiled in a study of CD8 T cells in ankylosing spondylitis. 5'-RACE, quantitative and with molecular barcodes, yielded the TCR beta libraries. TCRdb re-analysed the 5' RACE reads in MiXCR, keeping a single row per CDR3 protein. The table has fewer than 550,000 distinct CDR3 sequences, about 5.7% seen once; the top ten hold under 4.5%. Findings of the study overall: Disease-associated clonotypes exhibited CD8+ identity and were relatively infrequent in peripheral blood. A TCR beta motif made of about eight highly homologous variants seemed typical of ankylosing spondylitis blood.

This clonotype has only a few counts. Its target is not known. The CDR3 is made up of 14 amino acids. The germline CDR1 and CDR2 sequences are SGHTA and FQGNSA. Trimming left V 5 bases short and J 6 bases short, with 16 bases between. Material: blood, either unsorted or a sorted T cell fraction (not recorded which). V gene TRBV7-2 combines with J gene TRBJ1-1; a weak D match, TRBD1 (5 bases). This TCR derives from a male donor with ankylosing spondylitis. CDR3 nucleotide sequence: TGTGCCAGCAGCCCCCACCGGGGCAGTTCTGAAGCTTTCTTT. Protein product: CASSPHRGSSEAFF. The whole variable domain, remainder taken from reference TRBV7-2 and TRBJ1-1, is GAGVSQSPSNKVTEKGKDVELRCDPISGHTALYWYRQSLGQGLEFLIYFQGNSAPDKSGLPSDRFSAERTGGSVSTLTIQRTQQEDSAVYLCASSPHRGSSEAFFGQGTRLTVV.